Only a few counts were recorded for the clone carrying this T cell receptor (beta chain). As yet, its antigen is unknown. A universal primer site was created by template switching, with the cDNA bearing unique molecular identifiers. TCRdb fed the 5' RACE reads into MiXCR, producing one record per CDR3 protein. The table has 690,000 or so distinct CDR3 sequences, around 6.1% seen once; the top ten hold approximately 1.6%. The source of the sample is a study of identical twins. Study-wide findings and caveats: The presence of invariant MAIT and iNKT cells could partly confound analyses of zero-insertion sequences. Sequences that were out-of-frame, alpha and twin-shared displayed an excess of low generation probability. In cord blood, abundant beta clonotypes had fewer insertions; memory showed no trend.

V was shortened by 1 base and J by 9 bases, with 16 bases between the two germline ends. CDR3 size: 14 residues. Germline CDR1 reads GTSNPN; CDR2 reads SVGIG (reference sequence). Sequenced material: naive T cells sorted from blood. This sequence was found in a man between 18 and 35 years old in good health. The chain has TRBV30 and TRBJ2-1, with D perhaps given as TRBD1 or TRBD2 (7 bases each). CDR3 sequence (DNA): TGTGCCTGGAGTGAGGGGGCGGGGGTCAGTGAGCAGTTCTTC. This translates into CAWSEGAGVSEQFF.